One sample yielded the 7 T cell receptor beta chains listed below, sequenced in a study of blood T cells in healthy people across ages. For the second PCR, which ran for about 7 to 11 cycles, a sample-barcoded 5' primer and a J-beta primer mix were used. TCRdb recomputed calls from the 5' RACE reads with MiXCR, one row per CDR3 protein. The sample has over 750,000 distinct CDR3 sequences, 20% to 25% seen once. The sample was also reused in another study, on T cells of mothers and their children.

The sequencing input was blood. These receptors came from a boy aged 10-17 years in good health.

This clonotype occurred a few times. The rearrangement uses TRBV28 and TRBJ2-1; 8 bases map to TRBD1. V trimming: 8 bases; J trimming: 7 bases; junction bases outside the gene matches: 7. The CDR3 is 13 amino acids. Germline CDR1 MDHEN, CDR2 SYDVKM. This CDR3 reads CASSRTGLNEQFF. DNA of the CDR3: TGTGCCAGCTCAAGGACAGGGCTGAATGAGCAGTTCTTC.

This clonotype was picked up a small number of times. The V and J genes are TRBV5-5 and TRBJ2-1; D is perhaps TRBD2 (5 bases). Germline values: CDR1 SGHKS, CDR2 YYEKEE (reference sequence). With 4 bases removed from V and 3 bases from J, the gap between germline ends came to 17 bases. This CDR3 spans 16 amino acids. CDR3 DNA sequence: TGTGCCAGCAGCCAAGCGGCGGCAGTCAACTACAATGAGCAGTTCTTC. The encoded protein is CASSQAAAVNYNEQFF. Looking up the rest from reference TRBV5-5 and TRBJ2-1 gives the full variable domain: DAGVTQSPTHLIKTRGQQVTLRCSPISGHKSVSWYQQVLGQGPQFIFQYYEKEERGRGNFPDRFSARQFPNYSSELNVNALLLGDSALYLCASSQAAAVNYNEQFFGPGTRLTVL.

This clonotype was picked up a small number of times. This sequence joins TRBV28 and TRBJ2-7; a possible D gene is TRBD1 (5 bases). CDR3 length: 14 amino acids. V dropped 7 bases and J dropped 0 bases, with 13 bases sitting between them. Germline V gene lookup returns CDR1 MDHEN and CDR2 SYDVKM. The CDR3 reads CASTRAAFSYEQYF. Written as DNA, the CDR3 is TGTGCCAGCACCAGGGCGGCTTTCTCCTACGAGCAGTACTTC.

This clonotype turned up a few times. The chain combines TRBV5-6 with TRBJ2-4, with 7 bases aligning to TRBD2. V lost 3 bases and J lost 5; bases outside the gene matches: 11. Germline V gives CDR1 SGHDT, CDR2 YYEEEE. This CDR3 is 16 amino acids long. The CDR3 DNA is TGTGCCAGCAGCTCTCTCGGGGGGTGGCCCGAAAACATTCAGTACTTC. Its protein is CASSSLGGWPENIQYF.

This clonotype was found many times. The rearrangement links TRBV7-6 to TRBJ1-6; perhaps TRBD1 as D (6 bases). This CDR3 comprises 17 residues. V was shortened by 0 bases and J by 0 bases, with 9 bases between the two germline ends. Germline CDR1 and CDR2: SGHVS and FNYEAQ. CDR3 loop: CASSLAQGRSYNSPLHF. The CDR3 DNA sequence: TGTGCCAGCAGCTTAGCCCAGGGGCGCTCCTATAATTCACCCCTCCACTTT.

The sample holds a few counts of this clonotype. CDR3 protein: CASSKQGVETEAFF. In nucleotides, the CDR3 is TGCGCCAGCAGCAAACAGGGGGTTGAGACTGAAGCTTTCTTT. The rearrangement links TRBV5-1 to TRBJ1-1, with TRBD1 identical over 8 bases. Per the germline V gene, CDR1 is SGHRS and CDR2 is YFSETQ. There are 14 residues in the CDR3. V trimming: 4 bases; J trimming: 5 bases; junction bases outside the gene matches: 7.

This clonotype appeared a single time. This chain joins TRBV6-6 and TRBJ2-3, with a weak D call TRBD2 (5 bases). The CDR3 sequence is 13 residues long. CDR1 and CDR2 from the germline V gene are MNHNY and SVGAGI (reference sequence). V lost 7 bases and J lost 2, with 10 bases in between. DNA for the CDR3: TGTGCCAGCACTCTAGCACACACAGATACGCAGTATTTT. It yields the protein CASTLAHTDTQYF.